This T cell receptor (beta chain) is drawn from a study of blood T cell repertoires in COVID-19. Overall study context: Sites across the United States, Italy and Spain contributed samples from acute and convalescent COVID-19. From T cells, B-cell-depleted T cells, or PBMCs came the material, which was cDNA or gDNA.

In the original processing: Reference gene primer amplification gave nucleated cell count estimates. Repertoires were generated with immunoSEQ multiplex PCR, while TCRdb's copy carries only in-frame clones and drops some. V and J calls and clone size follow that table, whereas D and trimming were derived from the DNA. This sample has approximately 170,000 clones, with approximately 87% found just once. V lost 4 bases and J lost 1; bases outside the gene matches: 11. The CDR3 covers 17 residues. The V gene's germline CDR1 is MNHEY and CDR2 SVGEGT. This TCR came from a woman in her seventies with acute or convalescent COVID-19. This chain joins TRBV6-2 or TRBV6-3 and TRBJ1-1, with 8 bases matching TRBD1. The sequencing sample was made of peripheral blood. The CDR3 DNA is TGTGCCAGCAGTTCAACAGGGGGAACTGAGCGGAACACTGAAGCTTTCTTT. This codes for CASSSTGGTERNTEAFF.